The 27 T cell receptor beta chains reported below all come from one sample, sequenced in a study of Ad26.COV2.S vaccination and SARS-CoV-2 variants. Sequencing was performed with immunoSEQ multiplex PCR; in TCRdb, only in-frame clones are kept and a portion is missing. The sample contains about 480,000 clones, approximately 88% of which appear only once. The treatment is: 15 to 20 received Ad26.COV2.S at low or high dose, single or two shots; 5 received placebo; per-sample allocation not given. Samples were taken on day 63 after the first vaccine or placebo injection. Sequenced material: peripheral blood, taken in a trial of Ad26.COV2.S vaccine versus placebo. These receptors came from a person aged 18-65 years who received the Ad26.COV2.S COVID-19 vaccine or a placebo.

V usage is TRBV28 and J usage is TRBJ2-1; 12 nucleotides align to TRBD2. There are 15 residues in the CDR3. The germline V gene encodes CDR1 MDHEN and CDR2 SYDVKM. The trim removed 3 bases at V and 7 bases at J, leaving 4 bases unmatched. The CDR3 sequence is CASSLTSGSQNEQFF. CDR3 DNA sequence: TGTGCCAGCAGTTTGACTAGCGGGAGCCAAAATGAGCAGTTCTTC.

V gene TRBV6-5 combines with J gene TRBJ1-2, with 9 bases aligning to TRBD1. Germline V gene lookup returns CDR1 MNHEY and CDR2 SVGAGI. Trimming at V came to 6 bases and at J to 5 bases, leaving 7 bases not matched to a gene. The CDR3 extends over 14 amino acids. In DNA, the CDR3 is TGTGCCAGCAGCGCGGACAGGGGTTCGTATGGCTACACCTTC. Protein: CASSADRGSYGYTF.

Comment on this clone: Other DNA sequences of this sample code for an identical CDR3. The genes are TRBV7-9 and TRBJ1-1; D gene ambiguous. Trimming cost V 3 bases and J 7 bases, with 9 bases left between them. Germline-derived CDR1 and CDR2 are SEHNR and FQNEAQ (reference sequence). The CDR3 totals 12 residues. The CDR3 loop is CASSFRASEAFF. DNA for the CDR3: TGTGCCAGCAGCTTCCGGGCCAGTGAAGCTTTCTTT.

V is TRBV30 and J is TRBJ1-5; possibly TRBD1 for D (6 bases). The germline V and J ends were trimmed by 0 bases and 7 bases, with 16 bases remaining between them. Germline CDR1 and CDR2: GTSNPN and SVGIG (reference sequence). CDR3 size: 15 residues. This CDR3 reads CAWSVGGQGRQPQHF. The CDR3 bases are TGTGCCTGGAGTGTAGGGGGGCAGGGGAGGCAGCCCCAGCATTTT.

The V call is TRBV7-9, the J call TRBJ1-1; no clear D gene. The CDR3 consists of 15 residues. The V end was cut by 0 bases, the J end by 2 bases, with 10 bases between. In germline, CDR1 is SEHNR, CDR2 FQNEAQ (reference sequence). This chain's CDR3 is CASSLALRVNTEAFF. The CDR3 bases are TGTGCCAGCAGCTTAGCACTTCGGGTCAACACTGAAGCTTTCTTT.

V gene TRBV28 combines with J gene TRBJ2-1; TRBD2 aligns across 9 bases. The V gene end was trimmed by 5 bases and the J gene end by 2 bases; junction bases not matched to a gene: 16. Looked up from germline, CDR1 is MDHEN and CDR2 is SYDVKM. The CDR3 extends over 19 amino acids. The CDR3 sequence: CASSVAGLAYTRAYNEQFF. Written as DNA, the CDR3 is TGTGCCAGCAGTGTCGCCGGACTAGCGTACACACGTGCCTACAATGAGCAGTTCTTC.

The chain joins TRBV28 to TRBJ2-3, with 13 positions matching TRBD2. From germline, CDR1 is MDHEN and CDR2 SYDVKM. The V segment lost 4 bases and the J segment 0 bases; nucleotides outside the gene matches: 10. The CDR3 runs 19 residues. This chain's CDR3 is CASSSRLAGGLPSTDTQYF. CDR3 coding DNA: TGTGCCAGCAGTTCGAGACTAGCGGGAGGCCTCCCTAGCACAGATACGCAGTATTTT.

The CDR3 sequence is CASSLLAGSYNEQFF. Here the CDR3 DNA reads TGTGCCAGCAGTTTATTAGCGGGCTCCTACAATGAGCAGTTCTTC. This rearrangement joins TRBV6-6 to TRBJ2-1, with TRBD2 matching over 7 bases. The CDR3 consists of 15 residues. Germline values: CDR1 MNHNY, CDR2 SVGAGI (reference sequence). V shed 4 bases and J 0 bases; nucleotides not matched to a gene: 3.

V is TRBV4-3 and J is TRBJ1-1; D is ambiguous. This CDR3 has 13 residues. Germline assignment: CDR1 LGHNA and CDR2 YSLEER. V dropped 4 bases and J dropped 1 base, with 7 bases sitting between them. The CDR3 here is CASSPSPNTEAFF. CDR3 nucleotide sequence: TGCGCCAGCAGCCCCTCCCCGAACACTGAAGCTTTCTTT.

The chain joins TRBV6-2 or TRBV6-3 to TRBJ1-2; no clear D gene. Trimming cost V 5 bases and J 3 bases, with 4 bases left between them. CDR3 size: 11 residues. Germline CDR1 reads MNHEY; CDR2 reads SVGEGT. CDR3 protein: CASSQDYGYTF. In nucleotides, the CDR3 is TGTGCCAGCAGTCAAGACTATGGCTACACCTTC.

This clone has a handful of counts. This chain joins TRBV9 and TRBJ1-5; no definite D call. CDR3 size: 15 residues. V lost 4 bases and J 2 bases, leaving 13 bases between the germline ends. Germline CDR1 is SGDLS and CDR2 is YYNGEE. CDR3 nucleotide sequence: TGTGCCAGCAGCCCCGATTCGTCGGGCAATCAGCCCCAGCATTTT. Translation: CASSPDSSGNQPQHF.

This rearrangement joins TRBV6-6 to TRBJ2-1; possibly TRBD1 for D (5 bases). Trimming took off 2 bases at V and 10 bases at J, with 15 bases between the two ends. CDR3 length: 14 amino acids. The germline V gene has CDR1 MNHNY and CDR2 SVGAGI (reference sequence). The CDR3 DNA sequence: TGTGCCAGCAGTTACGGTGCAGGGCCAAAGGAGCAGTTCTTC. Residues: CASSYGAGPKEQFF.

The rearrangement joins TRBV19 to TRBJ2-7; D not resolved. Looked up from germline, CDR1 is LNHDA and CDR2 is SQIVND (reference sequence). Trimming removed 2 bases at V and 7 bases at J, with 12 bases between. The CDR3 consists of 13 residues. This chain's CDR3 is CASSISVFREQYF. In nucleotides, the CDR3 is TGTGCCAGTAGTATATCTGTCTTCCGTGAGCAGTACTTC.

CDR3 in amino acids: CASTTVLAGWAVPGLFF. Written as DNA, the CDR3 is TGTGCCAGCACCACGGTACTCGCCGGGTGGGCTGTACCTGGGCTGTTTTTT. The V and J genes are TRBV21-1 and TRBJ1-4. TRBV21-1 is given as a pseudogene. The CDR3 is 17 amino acids.

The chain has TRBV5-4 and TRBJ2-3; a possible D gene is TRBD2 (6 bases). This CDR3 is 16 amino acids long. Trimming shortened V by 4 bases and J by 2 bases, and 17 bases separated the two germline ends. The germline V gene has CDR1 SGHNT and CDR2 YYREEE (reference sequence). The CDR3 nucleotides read TGTGCCAGCAGCCCCCGCCTCGGGACTGCCACAGATACGCAGTATTTT. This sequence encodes CASSPRLGTATDTQYF.

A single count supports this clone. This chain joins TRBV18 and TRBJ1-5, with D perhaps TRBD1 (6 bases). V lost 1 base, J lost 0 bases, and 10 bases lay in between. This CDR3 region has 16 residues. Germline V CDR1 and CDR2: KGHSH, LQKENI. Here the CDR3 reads CASSPQGHNSNQPQHF. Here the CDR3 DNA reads TGTGCCAGCTCACCACAGGGACACAATAGCAATCAGCCCCAGCATTTT. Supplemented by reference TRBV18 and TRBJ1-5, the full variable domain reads NAGVMQNPRHLVRRRGQEARLRCSPMKGHSHVYWYRQLPEEGLKFMVYLQKENIIDESGMPKERFSAEFPKEGPSILRIQQVVRGDSAAYFCASSPQGHNSNQPQHFGDGTRLSIL.

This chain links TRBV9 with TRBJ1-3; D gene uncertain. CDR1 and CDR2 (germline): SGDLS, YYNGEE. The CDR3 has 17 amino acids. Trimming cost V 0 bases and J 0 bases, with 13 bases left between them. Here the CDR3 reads CASSVGEARGSGNTIYF. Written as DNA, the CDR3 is TGTGCCAGCAGCGTAGGCGAAGCTCGGGGCTCTGGAAACACCATATATTTT.

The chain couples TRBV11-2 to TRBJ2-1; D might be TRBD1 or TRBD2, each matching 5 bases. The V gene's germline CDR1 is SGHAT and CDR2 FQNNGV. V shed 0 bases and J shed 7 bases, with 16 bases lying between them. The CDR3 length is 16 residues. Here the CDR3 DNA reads TGTGCCAGCAGCTTAGATAGGGGACGGGTGAGGAATGAGCAGTTCTTC. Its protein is CASSLDRGRVRNEQFF. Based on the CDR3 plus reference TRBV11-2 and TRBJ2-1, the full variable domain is EAGVAQSPRYKIIEKRQSVAFWCNPISGHATLYWYQQILGQGPKLLIQFQNNGVVDDSQLPKDRFSAERLKGVDSTLKIQPAKLEDSAVYLCASSLDRGRVRNEQFFGPGTRLTVL.

The DNA for the CDR3 is TGTGCCAGCAGGGAACAGGGGGGGGATACGCAGTATTTT. Translating gives CASREQGGDTQYF. The rearrangement uses TRBV9 and TRBJ2-3; perhaps TRBD1 as D (8 bases). Germline V gene sequence: CDR1 SGDLS, CDR2 YYNGEE. Trimming cost V 5 bases and J 6 bases, with 13 bases left between them. CDR3 size: 13 residues.

CDR3 bases: TGTGCCAGCAGCCCCGGGCTAATTGAGCAGTTCTTC. The encoded protein is CASSPGLIEQFF. V usage is TRBV7-2 and J usage is TRBJ2-1; D uncertain. V lost 5 bases to trimming and J lost 9 bases, with 11 bases between them. The CDR3 has 12 amino acids. In germline, CDR1 is SGHTA, CDR2 FQGNSA.

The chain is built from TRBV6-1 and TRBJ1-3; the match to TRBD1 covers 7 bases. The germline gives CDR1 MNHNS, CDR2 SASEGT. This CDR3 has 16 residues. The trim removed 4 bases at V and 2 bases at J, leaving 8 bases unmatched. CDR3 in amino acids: CASSVQFRGTGNTIYF. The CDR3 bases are TGTGCCAGCAGTGTCCAATTCAGGGGGACTGGAAACACCATATATTTT.

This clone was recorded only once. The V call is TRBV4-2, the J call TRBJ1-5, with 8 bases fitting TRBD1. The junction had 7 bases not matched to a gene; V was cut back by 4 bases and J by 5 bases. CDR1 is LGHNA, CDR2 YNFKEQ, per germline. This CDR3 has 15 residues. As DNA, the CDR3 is TGTGCCAGCAGCCCACGGACAGGGTCCTATCAGCCCCAGCATTTT. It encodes CASSPRTGSYQPQHF.

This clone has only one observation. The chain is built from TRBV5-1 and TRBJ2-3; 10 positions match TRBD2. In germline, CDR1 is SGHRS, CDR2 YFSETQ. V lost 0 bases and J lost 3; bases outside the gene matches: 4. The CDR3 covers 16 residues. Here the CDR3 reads CASSLEASGSTDTQYF. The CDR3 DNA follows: TGCGCCAGCAGCTTGGAGGCTAGCGGGAGTACAGATACGCAGTATTTT.

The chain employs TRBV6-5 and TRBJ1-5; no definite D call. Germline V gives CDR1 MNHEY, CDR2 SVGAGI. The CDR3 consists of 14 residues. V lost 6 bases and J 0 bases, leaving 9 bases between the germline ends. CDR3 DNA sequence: TGTGCCAGCAGCCCCCTGGGTAGCAATCAGCCCCAGCATTTT. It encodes CASSPLGSNQPQHF.

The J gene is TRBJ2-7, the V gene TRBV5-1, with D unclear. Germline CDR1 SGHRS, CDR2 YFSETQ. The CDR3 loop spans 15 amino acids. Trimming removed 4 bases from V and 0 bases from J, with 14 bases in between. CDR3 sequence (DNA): TGCGCCAGCAGCCCGGCACGGTTATCCTCCTACGAGCAGTACTTC. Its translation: CASSPARLSSYEQYF.

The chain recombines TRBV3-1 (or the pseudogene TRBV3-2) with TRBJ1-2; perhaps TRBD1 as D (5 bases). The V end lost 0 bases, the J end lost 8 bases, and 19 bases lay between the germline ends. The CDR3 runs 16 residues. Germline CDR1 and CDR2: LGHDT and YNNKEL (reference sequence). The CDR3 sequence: CASSQEPRGRAAGYTF. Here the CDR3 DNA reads TGTGCCAGCAGCCAAGAACCCCGCGGCAGGGCGGCAGGCTACACCTTC.

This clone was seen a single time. The CDR3 sequence: CASSLTRDTEAFF. DNA for the CDR3: TGTGCCAGCAGCTTAACTCGGGACACTGAAGCTTTCTTT. The chain has TRBV11-2 and TRBJ1-1; no clear D gene. This CDR3 comprises 13 residues. Looked up from germline, CDR1 is SGHAT and CDR2 is FQNNGV. Trimming pared 2 bases from V and 3 bases from J, leaving 7 bases between. Supplemented by reference TRBV11-2 and TRBJ1-1, the full variable domain reads EAGVAQSPRYKIIEKRQSVAFWCNPISGHATLYWYQQILGQGPKLLIQFQNNGVVDDSQLPKDRFSAERLKGVDSTLKIQPAKLEDSAVYLCASSLTRDTEAFFGQGTRLTVV.